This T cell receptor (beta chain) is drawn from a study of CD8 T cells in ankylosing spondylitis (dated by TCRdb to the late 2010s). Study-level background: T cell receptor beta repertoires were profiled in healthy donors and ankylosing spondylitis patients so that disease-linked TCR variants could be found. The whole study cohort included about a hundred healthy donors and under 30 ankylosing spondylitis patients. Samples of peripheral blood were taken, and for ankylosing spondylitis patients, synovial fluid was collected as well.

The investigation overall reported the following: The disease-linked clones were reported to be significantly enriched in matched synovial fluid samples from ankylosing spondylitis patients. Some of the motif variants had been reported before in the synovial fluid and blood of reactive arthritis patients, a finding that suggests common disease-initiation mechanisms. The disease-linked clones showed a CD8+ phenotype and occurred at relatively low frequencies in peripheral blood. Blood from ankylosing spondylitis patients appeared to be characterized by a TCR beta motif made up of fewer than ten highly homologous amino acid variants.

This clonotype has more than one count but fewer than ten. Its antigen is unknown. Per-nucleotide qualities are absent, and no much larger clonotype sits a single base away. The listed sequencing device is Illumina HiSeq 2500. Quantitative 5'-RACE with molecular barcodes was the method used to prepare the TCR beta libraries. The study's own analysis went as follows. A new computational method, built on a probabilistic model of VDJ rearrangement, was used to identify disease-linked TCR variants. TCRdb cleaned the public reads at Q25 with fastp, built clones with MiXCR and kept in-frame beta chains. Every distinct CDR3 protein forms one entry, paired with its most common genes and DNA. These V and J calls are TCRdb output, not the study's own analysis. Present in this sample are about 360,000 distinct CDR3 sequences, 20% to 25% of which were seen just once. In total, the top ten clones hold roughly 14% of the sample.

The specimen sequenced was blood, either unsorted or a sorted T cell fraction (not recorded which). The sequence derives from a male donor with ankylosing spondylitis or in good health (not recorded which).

The base sequence is TGTGCCATCGGGCCCCAGCGGGGGGGCCTGGATACGCAGTATTTT. Translated, this gives CAIGPQRGGLDTQYF. The chain is assembled from TRBV10-3 and TRBJ2-3; a stretch of 10 junction bases matches TRBD2. The germline V gene sets CDR1 to ENHRY and CDR2 to SYGVKD. V loses 8 bases at its end and J loses 6 bases; junction bases beyond the gene matches: 11. The CDR3 starts with the cysteine, ends with the phenylalanine, and has 15 residues. Only CDR3 DNA remains: 45 bases, in frame from the first base.